One sample yielded the 20 T cell receptor beta chains listed below, sequenced in a study of blood T cell repertoires in COVID-19. Measured with immunoSEQ multiplex PCR; TCRdb has only the in-frame clones, and not every one. The table lists some 90,000 clones, roughly nine tenths of them singletons, with approximately 16% in the top ten. The sample was peripheral blood. These receptors came from a woman aged 60 to 75 with COVID-19, enrolled during active disease.

The chain is built from TRBV4-2 and TRBJ1-6; 10 nucleotides line up with TRBD1. Per the germline V gene, CDR1 is LGHNA and CDR2 is YNFKEQ. The CDR3 consists of 15 residues. V gave up 3 bases and J gave up 6 bases; unmatched junction bases: 2. The CDR3 bases are TGTGCCAGCAGCCAGCGGACAGGGGGTAATTCACCCCTCCACTTT. Its translation: CASSQRTGGNSPLHF.

The chain joins TRBV3-1 (or the pseudogene TRBV3-2) to TRBJ1-2; D uncertain. This CDR3 comprises 14 residues. V lost 0 bases and J lost 7, with 12 bases in between. Germline CDR1 and CDR2: LGHDT and YNNKEL (reference sequence). The CDR3 loop reads CASSQDLVPGGYTF. CDR3 in DNA: TGTGCCAGCAGCCAAGATCTGGTCCCCGGTGGCTACACCTTC.

The V gene is TRBV14, the J gene TRBJ2-5; TRBD2 matches at 8 bases. After removal of 0 bases from V and 5 bases from J, the junction contained 8 bases not matched to a gene. This CDR3 has 16 residues. The germline CDR1 and CDR2 sequences are SGHDN and FVKESK. The CDR3 reads CASSQEERGPAETQYF. CDR3 in DNA: TGTGCCAGCAGCCAAGAGGAGCGGGGGCCCGCCGAGACCCAGTACTTC.

In this sample, this clone turned up a few times. J is TRBJ1-1 and V is TRBV11-2, with D unresolved. The germline V gene encodes CDR1 SGHAT and CDR2 FQNNGV. V lost 2 bases and J 6 bases, leaving 4 bases between the germline ends. This CDR3 has 11 residues. This chain's CDR3 is CASSLFAEAFF. As DNA, the CDR3 is TGTGCCAGCAGCTTATTCGCTGAAGCTTTCTTT. The variable domain in full, with the rest retrieved from reference TRBV11-2 and TRBJ1-1, is EAGVAQSPRYKIIEKRQSVAFWCNPISGHATLYWYQQILGQGPKLLIQFQNNGVVDDSQLPKDRFSAERLKGVDSTLKIQPAKLEDSAVYLCASSLFAEAFFGQGTRLTVV.

The chain is built from TRBV6-2 or TRBV6-3 and TRBJ2-7; maybe TRBD2 (5 bases). Germline CDR1 MNHEY, CDR2 SVGEGT. Trimming took off 5 bases at V and 0 bases at J, with 14 bases between the two ends. There are 15 residues in the CDR3. The CDR3 region has the DNA TGTGCCAGCAGTCCCAGGAGGATATACTCCTACGAGCAGTACTTC. It specifies CASSPRRIYSYEQYF.

The V gene is TRBV18, the J gene TRBJ1-2; tentatively, D is TRBD1 (6 bases). V was trimmed by 5 bases and J by 0 bases, leaving 10 bases between them. CDR1 and CDR2 (germline): KGHSH, LQKENI. CDR3 size: 14 residues. The CDR3 nucleotides read TGTGCCAGCTCAGCGGACAGTTCTAACTATGGCTACACCTTC. This translates into CASSADSSNYGYTF.

This clone is a singleton in its sample. The chain carries TRBV6-2 or TRBV6-3 and TRBJ1-2, with TRBD1 matching 8 bases. CDR1 MNHEY and CDR2 SVGEGT come from the germline V gene. This CDR3 comprises 15 residues. J lost 6 bases, V lost 2 bases, and 8 bases had no gene match. The CDR3 region is CASSYRTGLGDGYTF. The DNA of the CDR3 is TGTGCCAGCAGTTACCGGACAGGGCTAGGGGATGGCTACACCTTC.

The CDR3 DNA reads as TGTGCCAGCAGTCCTAGCCAATTTGGCTACACCTTC. This translates into CASSPSQFGYTF. V and J are TRBV6-5 and TRBJ1-2; D ambiguous. This CDR3 spans 12 amino acids. Trimming shortened V by 5 bases and J by 7 bases, and 11 bases separated the two germline ends. Germline V gives CDR1 MNHEY, CDR2 SVGAGI.

J is TRBJ1-2 and V is TRBV19, with 8 bases fitting TRBD1. CDR1 and CDR2 from the germline V gene are LNHDA and SQIVND (reference sequence). After removal of 0 bases from V and 4 bases from J, the junction contained 7 bases not matched to a gene. There are 16 residues in the CDR3. The CDR3 reads CASSIDGRGQGYGYTF. CDR3 bases: TGTGCCAGTAGTATAGATGGACGAGGACAGGGCTATGGCTACACCTTC.

The rearrangement uses TRBV6-2 or TRBV6-3 and TRBJ2-7, with a tentative D call TRBD1 (5 bases). Germline lookup yields CDR1 MNHEY and CDR2 SVGEGT. Deletions cut 2 bases from V and 3 bases from J, with 20 bases between. This CDR3 region has 17 residues. CDR3 nucleotides: TGTGCCAGCAGTTACGGTTCCCAAGGGGTAAGGGGCTACGAGCAGTACTTC. Its protein is CASSYGSQGVRGYEQYF.

The rearrangement uses TRBV9 and TRBJ1-4, with 9 nucleotides matching TRBD1. V was clipped by 2 bases and J by 7 bases; unmatched bases: 9. The CDR3 runs to 16 residues. CDR1 SGDLS and CDR2 YYNGEE come from the germline V gene. Here the CDR3 reads CASSVGPGQGGEKLFF. DNA of the CDR3: TGTGCCAGCAGCGTTGGCCCGGGACAGGGAGGTGAAAAACTGTTTTTT.

The chain combines TRBV9 with TRBJ1-4; 9 positions agree with TRBD1. V dropped 2 bases and J dropped 7; count of bases not matched to a gene: 6. The CDR3 spans 15 residues. Per the germline V gene, CDR1 is SGDLS and CDR2 is YYNGEE. This CDR3 is CASSVQGTGREKLFF. The CDR3 region has the DNA TGTGCCAGCAGCGTCCAGGGGACAGGGCGTGAAAAACTGTTTTTT.

This chain links TRBV6-2 or TRBV6-3 with TRBJ1-1, with 7 bases aligning to TRBD1. The germline CDR1 and CDR2 sequences are MNHEY and SVGEGT. CDR3 length: 13 residues. V lost 5 bases and J lost 4; bases outside the gene matches: 4. DNA for the CDR3: TGTGCCAGCAGTAAACCAGGGGGCACTGAAGCTTTCTTT. Its protein is CASSKPGGTEAFF.

This sequence joins TRBV7-9 and TRBJ1-1; D is unresolved. The CDR3 loop spans 14 amino acids. CDR1 is SEHNR and CDR2 is FQNEAQ in the germline V gene (reference sequence). Trimming removed 5 bases at V and 0 bases at J, with 10 bases between. The CDR3 coding sequence is TGTGCCAGCAGCCCGCGGGCTTTGAACACTGAAGCTTTCTTT. It yields the protein CASSPRALNTEAFF.

The chain joins TRBV5-1 to TRBJ2-1; 7 positions match TRBD2. This CDR3 contains 14 residues. Germline-derived CDR1 and CDR2 are SGHRS and YFSETQ. V lost 0 bases to trimming and J lost 4 bases; unmatched junction nucleotides: 1. CDR3 in DNA: TGCGCCAGCAGCTTGGAGGGACTATACAATGAGCAGTTCTTC. Translated: CASSLEGLYNEQFF.

The rearrangement joins TRBV10-3 to TRBJ1-2, with D unclear. Between the trimmed V and J ends, which lost 2 bases and 7 bases, there was a span of 23 bases. Germline V lookup: CDR1 ENHRY, CDR2 SYGVKD. This CDR3 contains 17 residues. The DNA of the CDR3 is TGTGCCATCAGTGAGAGTTACTTAGATCTGGTCAGCGGTGGCTACACCTTC. It translates to CAISESYLDLVSGGYTF.

The chain uses TRBV5-6 and TRBJ1-3; 9 positions agree with TRBD1. This CDR3 is built from 17 residues. V lost 4 bases to trimming and J lost 0 bases; unmatched junction nucleotides: 8. Germline CDR1 is SGHDT and CDR2 is YYEEEE. CDR3 sequence reads: CASSRGTGHYSGNTIYF. The CDR3, as DNA: TGTGCCAGCAGCCGCGGGACAGGGCACTACTCTGGAAACACCATATATTTT. The full variable domain, completed using reference TRBV5-6 and TRBJ1-3, is DAGVTQSPTHLIKTRGQQVTLRCSPKSGHDTVSWYQQALGQGPQFIFQYYEEEERQRGNFPDRFSGHQFPNYSSELNVNALLLGDSALYLCASSRGTGHYSGNTIYFGEGSWLTVV.

J is TRBJ2-1 and V is TRBV2; D remains unclear. This CDR3 comprises 14 residues. Trimming took off 5 bases at V and 0 bases at J, with 8 bases between the two ends. CDR1 is SNHLY, CDR2 FYNNEI, per germline. The DNA of the CDR3 is TGTGCCAGCAGTTCTGCGAGCTCCTACAATGAGCAGTTCTTC. The encoded protein is CASSSASSYNEQFF.

The CDR3 DNA reads TGCGCCAGCAGCCCCGCAGGACTAGCGGGGGACTACGAGCAGTACTTC. It encodes CASSPAGLAGDYEQYF. The chain is built from TRBV4-1 and TRBJ2-7, with 13 bases aligning to TRBD2. The CDR3 loop spans 16 amino acids. J lost 3 bases, V lost 4 bases, and 6 bases had no gene match. Germline CDR1 reads MGHRA; CDR2 reads YSYEKL.

This sequence joins TRBV5-5 and TRBJ1-1; 7 positions agree with TRBD1. Germline CDR1 and CDR2: SGHKS and YYEKEE (reference sequence). The CDR3 has 12 amino acids. Trimming at V came to 1 base and at J to 7 bases, leaving 1 base not matched to a gene. The CDR3 loop reads CASSLRTGEAFF. CDR3 DNA: TGTGCCAGCAGCTTGAGGACAGGTGAAGCTTTCTTT.